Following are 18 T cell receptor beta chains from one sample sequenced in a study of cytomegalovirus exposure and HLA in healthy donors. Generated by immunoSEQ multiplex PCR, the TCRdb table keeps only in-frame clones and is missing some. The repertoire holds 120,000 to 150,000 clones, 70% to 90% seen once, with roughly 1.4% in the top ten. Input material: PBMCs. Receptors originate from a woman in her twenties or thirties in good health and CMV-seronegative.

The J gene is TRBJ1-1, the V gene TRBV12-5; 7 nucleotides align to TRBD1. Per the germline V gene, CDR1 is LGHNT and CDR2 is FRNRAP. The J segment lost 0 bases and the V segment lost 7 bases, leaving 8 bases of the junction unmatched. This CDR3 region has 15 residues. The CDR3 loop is CASDETTGMNTEAFF. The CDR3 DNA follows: TGTGCTAGTGACGAAACGACAGGGATGAACACTGAAGCTTTCTTT.

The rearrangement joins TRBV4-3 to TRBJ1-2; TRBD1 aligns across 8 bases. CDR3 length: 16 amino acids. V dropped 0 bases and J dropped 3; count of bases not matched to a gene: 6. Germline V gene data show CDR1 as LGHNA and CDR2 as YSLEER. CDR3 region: CASSQDIGTGDYGYTF. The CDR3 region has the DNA TGCGCCAGCAGCCAAGATATAGGGACAGGAGACTATGGCTACACCTTC.

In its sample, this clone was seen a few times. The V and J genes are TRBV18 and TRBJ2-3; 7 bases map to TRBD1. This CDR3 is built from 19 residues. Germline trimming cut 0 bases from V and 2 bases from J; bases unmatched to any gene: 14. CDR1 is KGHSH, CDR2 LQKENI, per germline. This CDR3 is CASSPPNLPDRIFTDTQYF. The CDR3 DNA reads TGTGCCAGCTCACCACCGAACCTCCCGGACAGGATATTCACAGATACGCAGTATTTT.

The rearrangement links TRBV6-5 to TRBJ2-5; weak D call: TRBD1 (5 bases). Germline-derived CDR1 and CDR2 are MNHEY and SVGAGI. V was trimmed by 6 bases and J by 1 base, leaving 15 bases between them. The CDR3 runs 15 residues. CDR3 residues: CASSSLAGAQETQYF. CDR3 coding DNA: TGTGCCAGCAGCTCCCTCGCTGGGGCCCAAGAGACCCAGTACTTC.

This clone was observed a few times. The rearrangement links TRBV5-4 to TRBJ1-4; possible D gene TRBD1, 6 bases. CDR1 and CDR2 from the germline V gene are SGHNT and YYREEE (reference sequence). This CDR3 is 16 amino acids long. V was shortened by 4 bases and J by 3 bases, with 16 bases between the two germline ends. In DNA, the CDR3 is TGTGCCAGCAGCCTAACCCGAGGGGGGGCTAATGAAAAACTGTTTTTT. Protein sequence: CASSLTRGGANEKLFF.

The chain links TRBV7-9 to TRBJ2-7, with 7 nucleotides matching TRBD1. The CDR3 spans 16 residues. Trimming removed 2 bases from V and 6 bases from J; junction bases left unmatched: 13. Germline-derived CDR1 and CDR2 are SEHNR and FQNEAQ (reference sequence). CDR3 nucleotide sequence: TGTGCCAGCAGCTTAAAGGGGGCGGACGTGCTCTTCGAGCAGTACTTC. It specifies CASSLKGADVLFEQYF.

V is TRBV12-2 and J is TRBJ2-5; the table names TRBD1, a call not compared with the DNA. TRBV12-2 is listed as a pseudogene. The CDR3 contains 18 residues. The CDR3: CASRQPPGMGAPAETQYF. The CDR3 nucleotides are TGTGCAAGTCGCCAACCTCCGGGGATGGGGGCCCCCGCGGAGACCCAGTACTTC.

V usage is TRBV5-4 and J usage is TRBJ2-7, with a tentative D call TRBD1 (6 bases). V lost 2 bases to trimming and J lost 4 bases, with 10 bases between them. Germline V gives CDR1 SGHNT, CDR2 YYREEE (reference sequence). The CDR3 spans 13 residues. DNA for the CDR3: TGTGCCAGCAGCTTACAGGGAGTATACGAGCAGTACTTC. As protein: CASSLQGVYEQYF.

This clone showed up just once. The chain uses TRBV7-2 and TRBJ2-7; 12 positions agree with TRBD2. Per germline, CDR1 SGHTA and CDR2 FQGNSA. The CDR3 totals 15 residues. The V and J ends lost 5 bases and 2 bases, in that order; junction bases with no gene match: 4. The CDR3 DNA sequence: TGTGCCAGCAGCCACTCTAGCGGGGGGGCCTACGAGCAGTACTTC. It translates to CASSHSSGGAYEQYF.

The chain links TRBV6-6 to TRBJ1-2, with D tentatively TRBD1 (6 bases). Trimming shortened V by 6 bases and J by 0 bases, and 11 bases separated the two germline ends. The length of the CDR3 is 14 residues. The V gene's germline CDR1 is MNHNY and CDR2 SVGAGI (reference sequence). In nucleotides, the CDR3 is TGTGCCAGCAGCCGGGACACAGCTAACTATGGCTACACCTTC. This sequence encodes CASSRDTANYGYTF.

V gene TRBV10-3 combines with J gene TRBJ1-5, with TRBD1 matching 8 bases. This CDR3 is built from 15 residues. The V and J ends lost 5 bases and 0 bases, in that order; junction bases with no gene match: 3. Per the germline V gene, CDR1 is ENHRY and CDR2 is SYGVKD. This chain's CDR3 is CAISPGQVSNQPQHF. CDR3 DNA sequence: TGTGCCATCAGTCCGGGACAGGTTAGCAATCAGCCCCAGCATTTT.

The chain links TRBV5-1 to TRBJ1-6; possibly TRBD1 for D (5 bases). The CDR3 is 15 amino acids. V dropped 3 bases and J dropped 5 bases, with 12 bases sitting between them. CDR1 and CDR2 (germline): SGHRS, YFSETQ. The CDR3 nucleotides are TGCGCCAGCAGCTCGCGGGGCCTGAATAATTCACCCCTCCACTTT. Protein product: CASSSRGLNNSPLHF.

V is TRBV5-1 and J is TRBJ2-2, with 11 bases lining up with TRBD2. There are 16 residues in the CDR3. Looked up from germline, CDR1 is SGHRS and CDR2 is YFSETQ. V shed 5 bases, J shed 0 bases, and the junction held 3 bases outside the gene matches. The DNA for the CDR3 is TGCGCCAGCAGAGTAGCGGGGGGGTCGAACACCGGGGAGCTGTTTTTT. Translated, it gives CASRVAGGSNTGELFF.

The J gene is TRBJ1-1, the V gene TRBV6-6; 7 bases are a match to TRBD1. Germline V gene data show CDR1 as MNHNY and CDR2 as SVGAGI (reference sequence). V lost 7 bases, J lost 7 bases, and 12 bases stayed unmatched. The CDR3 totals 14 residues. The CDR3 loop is CASIPTGPYNEAFF. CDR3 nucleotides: TGTGCCAGCATTCCGACAGGGCCCTACAATGAAGCTTTCTTT.

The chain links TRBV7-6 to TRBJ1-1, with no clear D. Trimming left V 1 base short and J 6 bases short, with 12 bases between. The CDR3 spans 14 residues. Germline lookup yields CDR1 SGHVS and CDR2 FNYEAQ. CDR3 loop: CASSLGGGASEAFF. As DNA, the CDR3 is TGTGCCAGCAGCTTAGGAGGCGGCGCCTCTGAAGCTTTCTTT.

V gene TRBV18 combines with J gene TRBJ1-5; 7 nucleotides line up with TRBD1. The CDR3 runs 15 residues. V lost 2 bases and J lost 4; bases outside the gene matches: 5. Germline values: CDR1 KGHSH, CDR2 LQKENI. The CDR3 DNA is TGTGCCAGCTCACCATTGGGACAGTCAAATCAGCCCCAGCATTTT. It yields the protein CASSPLGQSNQPQHF. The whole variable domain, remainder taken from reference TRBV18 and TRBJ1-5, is NAGVMQNPRHLVRRRGQEARLRCSPMKGHSHVYWYRQLPEEGLKFMVYLQKENIIDESGMPKERFSAEFPKEGPSILRIQQVVRGDSAAYFCASSPLGQSNQPQHFGDGTRLSIL.

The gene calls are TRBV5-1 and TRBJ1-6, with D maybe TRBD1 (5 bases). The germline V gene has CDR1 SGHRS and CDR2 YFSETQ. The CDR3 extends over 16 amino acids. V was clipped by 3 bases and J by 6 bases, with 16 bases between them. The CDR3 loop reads CASSSELDSSNSPLHF. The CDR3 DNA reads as TGCGCCAGCAGCTCGGAACTTGACAGCTCTAATTCACCCCTCCACTTT.

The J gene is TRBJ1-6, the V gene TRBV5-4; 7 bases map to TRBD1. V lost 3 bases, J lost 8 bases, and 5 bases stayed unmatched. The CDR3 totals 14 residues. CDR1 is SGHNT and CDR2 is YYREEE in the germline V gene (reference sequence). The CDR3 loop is CASSWGQSDSPLHF. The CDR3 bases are TGTGCCAGCAGCTGGGGACAGAGCGATTCACCCCTCCACTTT.